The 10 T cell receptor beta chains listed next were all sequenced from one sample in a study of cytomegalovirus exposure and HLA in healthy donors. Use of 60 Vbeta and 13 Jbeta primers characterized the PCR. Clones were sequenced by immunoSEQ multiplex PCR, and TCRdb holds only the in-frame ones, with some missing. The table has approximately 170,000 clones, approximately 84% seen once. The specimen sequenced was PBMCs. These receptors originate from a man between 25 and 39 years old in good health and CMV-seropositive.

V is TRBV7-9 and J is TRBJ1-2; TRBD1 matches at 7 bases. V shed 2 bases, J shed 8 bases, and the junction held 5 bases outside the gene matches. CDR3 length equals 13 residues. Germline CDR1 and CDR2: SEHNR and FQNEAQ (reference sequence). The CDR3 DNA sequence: TGTGCCAGCAGCTTAACACAGGGGAAAGGCTACACCTTC. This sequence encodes CASSLTQGKGYTF.

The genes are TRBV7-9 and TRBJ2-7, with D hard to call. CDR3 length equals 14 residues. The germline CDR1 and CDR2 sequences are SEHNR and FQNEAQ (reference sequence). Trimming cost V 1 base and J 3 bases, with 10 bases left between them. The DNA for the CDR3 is TGTGCCAGCAGCTTAGATAACAGTCACTACGAGCAGTACTTC. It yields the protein CASSLDNSHYEQYF.

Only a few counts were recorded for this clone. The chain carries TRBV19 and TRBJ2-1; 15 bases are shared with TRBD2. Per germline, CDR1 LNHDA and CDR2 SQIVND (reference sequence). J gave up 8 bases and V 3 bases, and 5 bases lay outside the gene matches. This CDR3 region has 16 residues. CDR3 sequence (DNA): TGTGCCAGTAGTATTGCCTGGACTAGCGGGAGGGATGAGCAGTTCTTC. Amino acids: CASSIAWTSGRDEQFF.

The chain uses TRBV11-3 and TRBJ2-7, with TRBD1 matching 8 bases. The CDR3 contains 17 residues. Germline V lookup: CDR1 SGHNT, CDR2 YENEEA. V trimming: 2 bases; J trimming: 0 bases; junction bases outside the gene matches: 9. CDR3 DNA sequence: TGTGCCAGCAGCTTAAGCAGGGGGCCGGAGAGCTCCTACGAGCAGTACGTC. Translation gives CASSLSRGPESSYEQYV.

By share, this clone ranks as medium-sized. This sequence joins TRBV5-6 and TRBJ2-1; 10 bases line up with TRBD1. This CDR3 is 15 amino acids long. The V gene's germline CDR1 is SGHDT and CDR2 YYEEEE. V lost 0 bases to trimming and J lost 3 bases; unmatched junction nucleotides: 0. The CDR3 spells CASSLGDRGYNEQFF. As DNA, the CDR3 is TGTGCCAGCAGCTTGGGGGACAGGGGCTACAATGAGCAGTTCTTC.

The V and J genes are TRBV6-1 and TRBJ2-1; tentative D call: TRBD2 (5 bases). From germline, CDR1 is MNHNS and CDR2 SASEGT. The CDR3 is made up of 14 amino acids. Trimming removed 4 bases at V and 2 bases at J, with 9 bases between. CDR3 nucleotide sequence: TGTGCCAGCAGTGTGACCGGGGCCTACAATGAGCAGTTCTTC. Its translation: CASSVTGAYNEQFF.

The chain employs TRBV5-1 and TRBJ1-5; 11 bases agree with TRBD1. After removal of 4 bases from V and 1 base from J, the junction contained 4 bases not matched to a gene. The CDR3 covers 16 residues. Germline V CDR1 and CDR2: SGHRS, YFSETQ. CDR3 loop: CASSPGQGGSNQPQHF. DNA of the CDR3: TGCGCCAGCAGCCCGGGACAGGGGGGGAGCAATCAGCCCCAGCATTTT.

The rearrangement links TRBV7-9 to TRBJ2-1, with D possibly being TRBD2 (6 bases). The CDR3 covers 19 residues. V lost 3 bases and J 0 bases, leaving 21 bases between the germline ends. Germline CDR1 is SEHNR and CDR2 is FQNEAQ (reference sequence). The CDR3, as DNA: TGTGCCAGCAGCTTTATCGTCATGCGGGACCTCCTCTCCTACAATGAGCAGTTCTTC. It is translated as CASSFIVMRDLLSYNEQFF.

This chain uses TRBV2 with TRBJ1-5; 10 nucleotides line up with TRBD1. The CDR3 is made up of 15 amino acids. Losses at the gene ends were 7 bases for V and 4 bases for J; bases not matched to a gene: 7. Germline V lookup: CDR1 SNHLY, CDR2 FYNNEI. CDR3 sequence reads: CASKRGDRGNQPQHF. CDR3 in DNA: TGTGCCAGCAAGAGAGGGGACAGGGGAAATCAGCCCCAGCATTTT.

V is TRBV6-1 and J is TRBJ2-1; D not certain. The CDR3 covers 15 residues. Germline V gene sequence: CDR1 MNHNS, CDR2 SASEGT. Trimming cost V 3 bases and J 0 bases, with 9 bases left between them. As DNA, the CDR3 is TGTGCCAGCAGTGAGACAATGAGCTCCTACAATGAGCAGTTCTTC. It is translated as CASSETMSSYNEQFF.